The source of this T cell receptor beta chain is a study of shared clonotypes between healthy human individuals. The V gene's germline CDR1 is SNHLY and CDR2 FYNNEI. The CDR3 is 15 amino acids. V lost 7 bases, J lost 2 bases, and 16 bases lay in between. Method: immunoSEQ multiplex PCR; TCRdb's copy keeps in-frame clones and lacks some. The sample includes about 980,000 clones, about three quarters seen only once; the top ten take over 1.3%. This chain connects TRBV2 to TRBJ2-3; weak D call: TRBD2 (7 bases). The specimen was memory CD4+ T cells sorted from blood. Subset meaning: CD45RA-negative fraction. The TCR was taken from a man aged 18 to 29 in good health. The CDR3 DNA reads as TGTGCCAGCAACACGGCGGGGGCGATCACAGATACGCAGTATTTT. Its protein is CASNTAGAITDTQYF.